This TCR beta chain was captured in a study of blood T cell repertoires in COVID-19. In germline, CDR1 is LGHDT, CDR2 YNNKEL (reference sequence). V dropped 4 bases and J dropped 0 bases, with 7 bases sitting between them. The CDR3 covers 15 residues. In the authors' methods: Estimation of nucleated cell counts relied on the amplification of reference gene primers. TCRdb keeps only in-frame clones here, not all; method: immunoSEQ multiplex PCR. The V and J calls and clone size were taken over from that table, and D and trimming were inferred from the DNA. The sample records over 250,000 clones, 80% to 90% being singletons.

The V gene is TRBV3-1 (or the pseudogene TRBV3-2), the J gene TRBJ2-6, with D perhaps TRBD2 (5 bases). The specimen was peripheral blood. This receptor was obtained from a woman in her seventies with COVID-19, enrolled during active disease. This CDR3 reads CASSLDFSGANVLTF. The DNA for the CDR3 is TGTGCCAGCAGCCTGGACTTCTCTGGGGCCAACGTCCTGACTTTC.